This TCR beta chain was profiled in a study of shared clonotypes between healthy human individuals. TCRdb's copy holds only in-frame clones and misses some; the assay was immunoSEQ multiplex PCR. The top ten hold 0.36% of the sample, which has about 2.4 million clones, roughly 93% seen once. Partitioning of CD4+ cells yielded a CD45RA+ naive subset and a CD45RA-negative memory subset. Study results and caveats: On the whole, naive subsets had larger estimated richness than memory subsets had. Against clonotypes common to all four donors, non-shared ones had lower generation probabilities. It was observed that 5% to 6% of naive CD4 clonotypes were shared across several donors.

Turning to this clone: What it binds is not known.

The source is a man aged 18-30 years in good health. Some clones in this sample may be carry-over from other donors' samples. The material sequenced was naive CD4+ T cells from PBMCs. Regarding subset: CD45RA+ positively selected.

DNA of the CDR3: TGTGCCATCAGTGAGGGAGCAGGGGGAGGGACAGATACGCAGTATTTT. Amino acids: CAISEGAGGGTDTQYF. The rearrangement uses TRBV10-3 and TRBJ2-3, with D possibly called TRBD1 or TRBD2 (7 bases each). The CDR3 is 16 amino acids. Per the germline V gene, CDR1 is ENHRY and CDR2 is SYGVKD. The V and J ends lost 2 bases and 3 bases respectively, with 15 bases between them.